The 25 T cell receptor beta chains in this list originate from one sample, sequenced in a study of PD-L1 blockade in urothelial cancer. Only in-frame clones appear in the TCRdb table, and some are missing; sequencing was by immunoSEQ multiplex PCR. Of 90,000 to 120,000 clones detected, about 85% appear once; the ten largest clones hold 2.4%. The material was PBMCs, obtained around atezolizumab (anti-PD-L1) treatment. The receptor source for this set is a man aged 50 to 60 with urothelial cancer.

The rearrangement links TRBV7-9 to TRBJ2-7, with 7 bases aligning to TRBD1. With V trimmed by 4 bases and J by 2 bases, 5 bases remained unmatched. The CDR3 length is 14 residues. CDR1 and CDR2 from the germline V gene are SEHNR and FQNEAQ (reference sequence). CDR3 sequence (DNA): TGTGCCAGCAGCTCCCGGGACAGCCCCTACGAGCAGTACTTC. Amino acids: CASSSRDSPYEQYF. Using reference TRBV7-9 and TRBJ2-7 for the parts outside the CDR3, the full variable domain is DTGVSQNPRHKITKRGQNVTFRCDPISEHNRLYWYRQTLGQGPEFLTYFQNEAQLEKSRLLSDRFSAERPKGSFSTLEIQRTEQGDSAMYLCASSSRDSPYEQYFGPGTRLTVT.

The rearrangement joins TRBV19 to TRBJ2-2, with 8 bases lining up with TRBD2. Germline CDR1 and CDR2: LNHDA and SQIVND (reference sequence). V shed 8 bases, J shed 0 bases, and the junction held 5 bases outside the gene matches. This CDR3 is built from 15 residues. CDR3 residues: CASSRGATNTGELFF. The CDR3 nucleotides are TGTGCCAGTTCGCGGGGGGCCACGAACACCGGGGAGCTGTTTTTT.

This clone appeared a few times. The chain uses TRBV2 and TRBJ1-3; D is possibly TRBD1 (6 bases). V was clipped by 6 bases and J by 16 bases, with 22 bases between them. This CDR3 is 13 amino acids long. Germline CDR1 and CDR2: SNHLY and FYNNEI. The CDR3 loop reads CASRGGFGQKLYF. The CDR3 coding sequence is TGTGCCAGCAGAGGGGGATTTGGACAGAAACTTTATTTT.

This clone has more than one count but fewer than ten. The J gene is TRBJ1-2, the V gene TRBV7-9; 8 nucleotides agree with TRBD1. Losses at the gene ends were 2 bases for V and 2 bases for J; bases not matched to a gene: 1. CDR1 SEHNR and CDR2 FQNEAQ come from the germline V gene (reference sequence). The CDR3 consists of 14 residues. The CDR3 loop is CASSLQGANYGYTF. In nucleotides, the CDR3 is TGTGCCAGCAGCTTACAGGGGGCAAACTATGGCTACACCTTC.

This clone occurred once. The CDR3: CASSLGHGAEAFF. The DNA for the CDR3 is TGCGCCAGCAGCTTAGGACACGGCGCTGAAGCTTTCTTT. This rearrangement joins TRBV5-1 to TRBJ1-1, with a possible D match to TRBD1 (5 bases). Deletions cut 2 bases from V and 6 bases from J, with 11 bases between. Germline CDR1 and CDR2: SGHRS and YFSETQ. The CDR3 totals 13 residues.

This clone was seen a few times. The V and J genes are TRBV9 and TRBJ2-1, with D possibly matching TRBD2 (6 bases). The V gene's germline CDR1 is SGDLS and CDR2 YYNGEE. The CDR3 is 15 residues long. The V end was cut by 2 bases, the J end by 7 bases, with 16 bases between. The CDR3 DNA is TGTGCCAGCAGCGTGGTCGGGCGGGAAGGGAATGAGCAGTTCTTC. This gives the protein CASSVVGREGNEQFF.

The genes are TRBV28 and TRBJ2-7; 8 nucleotides line up with TRBD2. Germline V lookup: CDR1 MDHEN, CDR2 SYDVKM. The length of the CDR3 is 13 residues. The J segment lost 3 bases and the V segment lost 8 bases, leaving 6 bases of the junction unmatched. For the CDR3, the DNA is TGTGCCAGCGGAAGCGGGAGACACTACGAGCAGTACTTC. It yields the protein CASGSGRHYEQYF.

The chain recombines TRBV15 with TRBJ2-2, with TRBD1 identical over 8 bases. In germline, CDR1 is LNHNV, CDR2 YYDKDF (reference sequence). After removal of 1 base from V and 2 bases from J, the junction contained 6 bases not matched to a gene. This CDR3 contains 17 residues. This CDR3 reads CATSRAPGQENTGELFF. CDR3 sequence (DNA): TGTGCCACCAGCAGAGCACCGGGACAGGAAAACACCGGGGAGCTGTTTTTT.

This chain links TRBV14 with TRBJ2-7; perhaps TRBD2 as D (6 bases). CDR1 is SGHDN, CDR2 FVKESK, per germline. The CDR3 has 13 residues. Trimming left V 5 bases short and J 4 bases short, with 12 bases between. In nucleotides, the CDR3 is TGTGCCAGCAGCAAAGGCGGGACGTACGAGCAGTACTTC. Amino acid sequence: CASSKGGTYEQYF.

V is TRBV5-1 and J is TRBJ2-5; tentatively, D is TRBD2 (7 bases). This CDR3 is 14 amino acids long. CDR1 SGHRS and CDR2 YFSETQ come from the germline V gene. V was trimmed by 0 bases and J by 5 bases, leaving 11 bases between them. The CDR3 loop reads CASSLEGGRETQYF. Here the CDR3 DNA reads TGCGCCAGCAGCTTGGAGGGGGGGCGGGAGACCCAGTACTTC.

J is TRBJ2-6 and V is TRBV2; 8 bases are a match to TRBD1. CDR1 and CDR2 from the germline V gene are SNHLY and FYNNEI. This CDR3 spans 16 amino acids. V was pared by 7 bases and J by 4 bases, with 9 bases of the junction left unmatched. Here the CDR3 DNA reads TGTGCCAGCACCGAGCAGGGGGCGGGAGGGGCCAACGTCCTGACTTTC. The encoded protein is CASTEQGAGGANVLTF.

This clone has only a few counts. This chain connects TRBV14 to TRBJ1-4; 10 nucleotides line up with TRBD1. The ends lost 5 bases at V and 8 bases at J; junction bases unmatched: 8. The germline V gene encodes CDR1 SGHDN and CDR2 FVKESK. The CDR3 has 15 residues. CDR3: CASSKSGTGDEKLFF. As DNA, the CDR3 is TGTGCCAGCAGCAAGTCGGGGACAGGGGACGAAAAACTGTTTTTT.

The chain couples TRBV5-1 to TRBJ2-5; D possibly corresponds to TRBD2 (6 bases). V was trimmed by 5 bases and J by 4 bases, leaving 18 bases between them. The germline V gene encodes CDR1 SGHRS and CDR2 YFSETQ. The CDR3 consists of 15 residues. The CDR3 coding sequence is TGCGCCAGCAGGGCAACGGGACTCTCGGGAGAGACCCAGTACTTC. This encodes CASRATGLSGETQYF.

J is TRBJ1-6 and V is TRBV5-8; TRBD1 matches 7 bases. Trimming cost V 2 bases and J 7 bases; bases outside gene matches: 6. There are 15 residues in the CDR3. Germline CDR1 and CDR2: SGHTS and YDEGEE. CDR3 nucleotide sequence: TGTGCCAGCAGCTTCGGGTCAGGGGGAAATTCACCCCTCCACTTT. Translation gives CASSFGSGGNSPLHF.

V usage is TRBV19 and J usage is TRBJ2-3; 7 bases agree with TRBD2. Germline V lookup: CDR1 LNHDA, CDR2 SQIVND (reference sequence). The ends lost 3 bases at V and 2 bases at J; junction bases unmatched: 14. The length of the CDR3 is 18 residues. The chain's CDR3 is CASSIWVRGGRDTDTQYF. CDR3 sequence (DNA): TGTGCCAGTAGTATCTGGGTACGAGGCGGGAGAGACACAGATACGCAGTATTTT.

The rearrangement uses TRBV20-1 and TRBJ2-3; no clear D gene. Germline V gives CDR1 DFQATT, CDR2 SNEGSKA (reference sequence). The CDR3 runs 10 residues. With 3 bases removed from V and 4 bases from J, the gap between germline ends came to 2 bases. The CDR3 loop is CSASADTQYF. The CDR3 coding sequence is TGCAGTGCTAGCGCAGATACGCAGTATTTT.

The V gene is TRBV6-5, the J gene TRBJ2-7; D is unclear. The CDR3 length is 14 residues. Between the trimmed V and J ends, which lost 2 bases and 1 base, there was a span of 9 bases. CDR1 and CDR2 from the germline V gene are MNHEY and SVGAGI. Here the CDR3 reads CASSYDFESYEQYF. CDR3 coding DNA: TGTGCCAGCAGTTACGATTTTGAGTCCTACGAGCAGTACTTC.

The V call is TRBV7-8, the J call TRBJ2-1, with 12 bases lining up with TRBD2. Germline V lookup: CDR1 SGHVS, CDR2 FQNEAQ. The V and J ends lost 2 bases and 0 bases, in that order; junction bases with no gene match: 11. There are 20 residues in the CDR3. CDR3 residues: CASSLFLAGGPSHSYNEQFF. CDR3 bases: TGTGCCAGCAGCTTATTTCTAGCGGGAGGGCCATCACACTCCTACAATGAGCAGTTCTTC.

The CDR3 region has the DNA TGCGCCAGCAGTTTAAGGGGGACTGAAGCTTTCTTT. Translating gives CASSLRGTEAFF. This chain links TRBV23-1 with TRBJ1-1; tentatively, D is TRBD1 (6 bases). TRBV23-1 is recorded as an ORF, its role being uncertain. V lost 5 bases and J lost 5, with 9 bases in between. CDR3 size: 12 residues.

The V and J genes are TRBV5-6 and TRBJ1-6; the match to TRBD1 covers 7 bases. The ends lost 1 base at V and 10 bases at J; junction bases unmatched: 5. In germline, CDR1 is SGHDT, CDR2 YYEEEE. This CDR3 comprises 14 residues. The DNA for the CDR3 is TGTGCCAGCAGCTTGTGGACAGGTTCCTCACCCCTCCACTTT. It codes for CASSLWTGSSPLHF.

V is TRBV7-9 and J is TRBJ2-3; 9 bases match TRBD1. The CDR3 covers 15 residues. Germline V gene sequence: CDR1 SEHNR, CDR2 FQNEAQ (reference sequence). The trim removed 5 bases at V and 4 bases at J, leaving 7 bases unmatched. CDR3 residues: CASSRGQGMADTQYF. The CDR3 coding sequence is TGTGCCAGCAGCCGAGGACAGGGGATGGCAGATACGCAGTATTTT. Full variable domain (rest looked up from reference TRBV7-9 and TRBJ2-3): DTGVSQNPRHKITKRGQNVTFRCDPISEHNRLYWYRQTLGQGPEFLTYFQNEAQLEKSRLLSDRFSAERPKGSFSTLEIQRTEQGDSAMYLCASSRGQGMADTQYFGPGTRLTVL.

This clone was observed a few times. The rearrangement links TRBV7-8 to TRBJ1-3, with no clear D. V was cut by 0 bases and J by 4 bases, with 7 bases left in between. Germline values: CDR1 SGHVS, CDR2 FQNEAQ. The length of the CDR3 is 14 residues. CDR3 sequence reads: CASSLALKGNTIYF. Written as DNA, the CDR3 is TGTGCCAGCAGCTTAGCGCTAAAAGGAAACACCATATATTTT.

This clone was seen only once. This chain joins TRBV19 and TRBJ2-2; D may be TRBD1 (6 bases). Trimming left V 6 bases short and J 1 base short, with 21 bases between. The germline V gene has CDR1 LNHDA and CDR2 SQIVND (reference sequence). This CDR3 has 18 amino acids. CDR3 sequence (DNA): TGTGCCAGTAGGAGTACTAAGGGACAAATGCTGAACACCGGGGAGCTGTTTTTT. It yields the protein CASRSTKGQMLNTGELFF.

The chain links TRBV30 to TRBJ1-2; D not resolved. This CDR3 has 13 residues. Germline loops: CDR1 GTSNPN, CDR2 SVGIG (reference sequence). V was cut by 3 bases and J by 8 bases, with 16 bases left in between. The CDR3 coding sequence is TGTGCCTGGAGACCGCGGATGGCCGGGGGCTACACCTTC. Translated, it gives CAWRPRMAGGYTF.

The rearrangement joins TRBV5-6 to TRBJ2-7, with TRBD1 identical over 8 bases. This CDR3 has 14 amino acids. V shed 1 base, J shed 5 bases, and the junction held 5 bases outside the gene matches. The V gene's germline CDR1 is SGHDT and CDR2 YYEEEE. The CDR3 DNA sequence: TGTGCCAGCAGCTTGATTGGACAGGGAAACGAGCAGTACTTC. Amino acid sequence: CASSLIGQGNEQYF.